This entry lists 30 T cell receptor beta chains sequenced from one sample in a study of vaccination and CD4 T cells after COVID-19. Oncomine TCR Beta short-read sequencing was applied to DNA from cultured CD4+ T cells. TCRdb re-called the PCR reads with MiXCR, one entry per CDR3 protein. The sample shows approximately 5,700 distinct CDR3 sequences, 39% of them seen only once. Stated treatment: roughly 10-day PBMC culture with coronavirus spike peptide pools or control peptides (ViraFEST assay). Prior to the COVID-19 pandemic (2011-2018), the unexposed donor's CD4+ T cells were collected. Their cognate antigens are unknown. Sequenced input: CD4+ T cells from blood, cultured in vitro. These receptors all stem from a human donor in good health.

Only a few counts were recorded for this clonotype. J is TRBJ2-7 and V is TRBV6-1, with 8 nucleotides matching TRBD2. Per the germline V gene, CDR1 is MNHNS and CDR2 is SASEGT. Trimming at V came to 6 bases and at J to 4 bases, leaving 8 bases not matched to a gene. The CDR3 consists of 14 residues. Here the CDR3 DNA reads TGTGCCAGCAGCCCCGGGGGGGTGAGGTACGAGCAGTACTTC. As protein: CASSPGGVRYEQYF.

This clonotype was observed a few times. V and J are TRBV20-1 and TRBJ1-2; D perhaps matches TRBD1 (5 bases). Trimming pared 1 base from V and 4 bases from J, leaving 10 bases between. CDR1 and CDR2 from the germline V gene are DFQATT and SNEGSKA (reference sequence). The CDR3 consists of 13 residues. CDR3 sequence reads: CSARGGSGYGYTF. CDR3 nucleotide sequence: TGCAGTGCTAGAGGGGGGTCGGGCTATGGCTACACCTTC.

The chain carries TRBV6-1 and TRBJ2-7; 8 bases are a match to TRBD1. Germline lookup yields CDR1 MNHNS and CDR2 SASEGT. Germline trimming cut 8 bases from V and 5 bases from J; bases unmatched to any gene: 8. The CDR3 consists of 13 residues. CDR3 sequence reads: CASARTGLHEQYF. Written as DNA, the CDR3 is TGTGCCAGCGCCAGGACAGGGCTCCACGAGCAGTACTTC.

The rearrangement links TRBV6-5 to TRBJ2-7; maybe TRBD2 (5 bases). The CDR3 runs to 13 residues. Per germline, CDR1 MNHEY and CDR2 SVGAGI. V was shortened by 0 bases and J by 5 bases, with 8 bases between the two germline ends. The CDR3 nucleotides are TGTGCCAGCAGTTACTCGCCTAGCAACGAGCAGTACTTC. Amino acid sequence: CASSYSPSNEQYF.

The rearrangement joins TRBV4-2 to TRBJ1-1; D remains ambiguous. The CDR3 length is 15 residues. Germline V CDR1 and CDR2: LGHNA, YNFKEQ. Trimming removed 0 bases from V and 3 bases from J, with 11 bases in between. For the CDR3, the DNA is TGTGCCAGCAGCCAAGAAGAGCCCACGGACACTGAAGCTTTCTTT. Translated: CASSQEEPTDTEAFF.

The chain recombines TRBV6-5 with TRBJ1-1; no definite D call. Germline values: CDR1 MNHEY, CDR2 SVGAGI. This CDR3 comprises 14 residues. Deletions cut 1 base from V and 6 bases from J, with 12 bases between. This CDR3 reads CASSYWGGLAEAFF. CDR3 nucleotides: TGTGCCAGCAGTTACTGGGGAGGACTGGCTGAAGCTTTCTTT.

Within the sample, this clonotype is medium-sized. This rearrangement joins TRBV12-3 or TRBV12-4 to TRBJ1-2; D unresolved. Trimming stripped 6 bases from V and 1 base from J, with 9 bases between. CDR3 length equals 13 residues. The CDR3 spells CASSRTLNYGYTF. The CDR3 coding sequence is TGTGCCAGCAGCCGGACCCTTAACTATGGCTACACCTTC.

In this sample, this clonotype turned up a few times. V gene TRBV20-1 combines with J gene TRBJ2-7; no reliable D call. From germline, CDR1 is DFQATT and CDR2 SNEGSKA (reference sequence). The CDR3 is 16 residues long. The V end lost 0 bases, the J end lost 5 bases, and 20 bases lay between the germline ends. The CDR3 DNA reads TGCAGTGCTAGAGATTTGAGTGGCGGCCCTCAGGACGAGCAGTACTTC. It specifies CSARDLSGGPQDEQYF.

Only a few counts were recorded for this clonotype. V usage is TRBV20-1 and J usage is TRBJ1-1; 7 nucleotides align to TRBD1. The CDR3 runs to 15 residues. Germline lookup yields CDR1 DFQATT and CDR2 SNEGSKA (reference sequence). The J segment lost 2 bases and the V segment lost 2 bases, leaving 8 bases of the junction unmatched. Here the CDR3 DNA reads TGCAGTGCTAGATCCGGGACAGCGACAAACACTGAAGCTTTCTTT. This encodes CSARSGTATNTEAFF.

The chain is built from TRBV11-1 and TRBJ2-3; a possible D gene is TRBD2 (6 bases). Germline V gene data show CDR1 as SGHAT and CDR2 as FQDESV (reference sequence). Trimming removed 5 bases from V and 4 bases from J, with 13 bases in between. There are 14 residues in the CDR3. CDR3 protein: CASSKRRVADTQYF. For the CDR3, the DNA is TGTGCCAGCAGCAAACGGAGGGTCGCAGATACGCAGTATTTT.

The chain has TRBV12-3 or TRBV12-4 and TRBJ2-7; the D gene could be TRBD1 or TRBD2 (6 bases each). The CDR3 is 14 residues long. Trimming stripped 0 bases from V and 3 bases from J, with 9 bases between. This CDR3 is CASSLAGGFYEQYF. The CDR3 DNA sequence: TGTGCCAGCAGTTTAGCCGGGGGCTTCTACGAGCAGTACTTC.

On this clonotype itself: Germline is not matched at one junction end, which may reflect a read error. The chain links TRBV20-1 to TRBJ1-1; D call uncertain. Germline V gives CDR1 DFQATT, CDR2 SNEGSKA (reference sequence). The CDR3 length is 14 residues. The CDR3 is CSASNRHLNTEAFF. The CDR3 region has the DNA TGTAGTGCTAGTAACAGACACCTTAACACTGAAGCTTTCTTT.

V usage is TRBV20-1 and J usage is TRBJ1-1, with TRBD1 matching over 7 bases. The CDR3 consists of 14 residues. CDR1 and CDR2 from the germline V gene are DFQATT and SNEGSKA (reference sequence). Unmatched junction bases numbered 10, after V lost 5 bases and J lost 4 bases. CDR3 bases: TGCAGTGCTCCCGTCCCCGACAGGGCCACTGAAGCTTTCTTT. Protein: CSAPVPDRATEAFF.

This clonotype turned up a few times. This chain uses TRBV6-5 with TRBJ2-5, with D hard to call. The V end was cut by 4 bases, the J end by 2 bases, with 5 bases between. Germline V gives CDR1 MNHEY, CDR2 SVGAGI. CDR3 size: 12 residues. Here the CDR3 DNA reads TGTGCCAGCAGTTGGTCACAAGAGACCCAGTACTTC. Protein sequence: CASSWSQETQYF.

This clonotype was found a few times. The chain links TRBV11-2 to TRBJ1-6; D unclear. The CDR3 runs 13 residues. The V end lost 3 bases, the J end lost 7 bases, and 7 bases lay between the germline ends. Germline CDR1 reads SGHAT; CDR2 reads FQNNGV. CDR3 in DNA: TGTGCCAGCAGCTTTCACGAGAATTCACCCCTCCACTTT. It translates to CASSFHENSPLHF.

Here the CDR3 reads CSASPSGTDTQYF. Written as DNA, the CDR3 is TGCAGTGCTAGCCCTAGCGGCACAGATACGCAGTATTTT. The chain links TRBV20-1 to TRBJ2-3; perhaps TRBD2 as D (6 bases). Germline V lookup: CDR1 DFQATT, CDR2 SNEGSKA (reference sequence). There are 13 residues in the CDR3. V was clipped by 3 bases and J by 1 base, with 8 bases between them.

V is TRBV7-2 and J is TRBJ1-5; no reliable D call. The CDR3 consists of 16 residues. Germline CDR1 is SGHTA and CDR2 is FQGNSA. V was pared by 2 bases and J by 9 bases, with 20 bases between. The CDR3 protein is CASSLSCNSLGWPQHF. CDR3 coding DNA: TGTGCCAGCAGCTTAAGCTGTAACAGCCTCGGTTGGCCCCAGCATTTT.

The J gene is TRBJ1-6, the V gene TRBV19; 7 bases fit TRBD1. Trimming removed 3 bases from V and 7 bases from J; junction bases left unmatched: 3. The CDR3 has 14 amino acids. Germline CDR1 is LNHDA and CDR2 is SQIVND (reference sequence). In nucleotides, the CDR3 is TGTGCCAGTAGTATTCCGGGACAGAATTCACCCCTCCACTTT. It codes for CASSIPGQNSPLHF.

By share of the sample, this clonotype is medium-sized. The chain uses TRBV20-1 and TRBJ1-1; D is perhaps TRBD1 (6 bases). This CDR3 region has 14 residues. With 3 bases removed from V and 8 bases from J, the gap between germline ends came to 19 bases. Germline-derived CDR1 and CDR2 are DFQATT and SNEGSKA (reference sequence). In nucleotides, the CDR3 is TGCAGTGCTAGGGATGGACAGATCCTTTGGGAAGCTTTCTTT. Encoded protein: CSARDGQILWEAFF.

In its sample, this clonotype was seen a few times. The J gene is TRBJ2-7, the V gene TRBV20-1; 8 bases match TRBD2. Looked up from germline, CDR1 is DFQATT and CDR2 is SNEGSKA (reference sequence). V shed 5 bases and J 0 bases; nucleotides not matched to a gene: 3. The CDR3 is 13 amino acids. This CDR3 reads CSAAGTSSYEQYF. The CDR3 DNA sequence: TGCAGTGCTGCCGGGACTAGCTCCTACGAGCAGTACTTC.

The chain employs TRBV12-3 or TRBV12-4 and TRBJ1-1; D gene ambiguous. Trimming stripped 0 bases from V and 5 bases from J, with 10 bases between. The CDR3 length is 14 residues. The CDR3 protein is CASSLALRETEAFF. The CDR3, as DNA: TGTGCCAGCAGTTTAGCCTTGAGAGAAACTGAAGCTTTCTTT.

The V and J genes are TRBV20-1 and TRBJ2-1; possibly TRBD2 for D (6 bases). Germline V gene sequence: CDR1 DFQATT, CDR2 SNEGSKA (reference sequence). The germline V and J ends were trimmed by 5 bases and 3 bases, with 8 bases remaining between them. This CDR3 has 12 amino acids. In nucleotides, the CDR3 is TGCAGTGCTGGGGACTTCTACAATGAGCAGTTCTTC. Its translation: CSAGDFYNEQFF.

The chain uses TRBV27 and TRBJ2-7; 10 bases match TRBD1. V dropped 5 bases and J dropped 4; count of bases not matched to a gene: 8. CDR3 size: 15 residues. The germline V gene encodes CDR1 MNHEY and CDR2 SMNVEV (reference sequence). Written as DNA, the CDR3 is TGTGCCAGCAGTACCCGACAGGGGGCGGGATACGAGCAGTACTTC. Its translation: CASSTRQGAGYEQYF.

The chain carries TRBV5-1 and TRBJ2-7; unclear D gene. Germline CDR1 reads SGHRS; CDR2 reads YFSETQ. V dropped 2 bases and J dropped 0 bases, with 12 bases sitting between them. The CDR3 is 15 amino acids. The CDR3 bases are TGCGCCAGCAGCTTTTCTGCATCCGTCTCCTACGAGCAGTACTTC. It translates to CASSFSASVSYEQYF.

In DNA, the CDR3 is TGTGCCATCACGGAGGCCTCTGGAAACACCATATATTTT. Translation: CAITEASGNTIYF. This chain uses TRBV10-3 with TRBJ1-3; D ambiguous. V was clipped by 7 bases and J by 0 bases, with 7 bases between them. Per the germline V gene, CDR1 is ENHRY and CDR2 is SYGVKD. This CDR3 has 13 amino acids.

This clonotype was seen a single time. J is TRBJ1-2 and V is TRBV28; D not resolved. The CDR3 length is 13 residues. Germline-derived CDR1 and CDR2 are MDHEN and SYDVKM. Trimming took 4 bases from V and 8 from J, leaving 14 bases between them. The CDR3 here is CASSSSTAGGYTF. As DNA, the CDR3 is TGTGCCAGCAGTTCTTCAACGGCTGGAGGCTACACCTTC.

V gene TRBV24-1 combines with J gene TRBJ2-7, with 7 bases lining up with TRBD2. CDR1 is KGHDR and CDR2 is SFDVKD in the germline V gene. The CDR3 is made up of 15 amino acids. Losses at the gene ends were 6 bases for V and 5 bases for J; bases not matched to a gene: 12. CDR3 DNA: TGTGCCACCAGTCTCCTTGGGGGGGGAAAGGACGAGCAGTACTTC. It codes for CATSLLGGGKDEQYF.

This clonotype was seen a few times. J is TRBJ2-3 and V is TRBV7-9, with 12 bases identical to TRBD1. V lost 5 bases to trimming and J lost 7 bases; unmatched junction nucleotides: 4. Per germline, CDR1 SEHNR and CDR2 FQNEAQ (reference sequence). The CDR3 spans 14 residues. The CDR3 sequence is CASSPGQGANTQYF. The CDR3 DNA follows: TGTGCCAGCAGCCCGGGACAGGGGGCTAATACGCAGTATTTT.

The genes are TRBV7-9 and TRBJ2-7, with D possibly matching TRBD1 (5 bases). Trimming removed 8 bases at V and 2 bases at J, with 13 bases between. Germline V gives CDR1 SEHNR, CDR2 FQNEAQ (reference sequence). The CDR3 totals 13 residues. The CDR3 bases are TGTGCCAGCTCACCGACAGAAGCCTACGAGCAGTACTTC. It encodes CASSPTEAYEQYF.

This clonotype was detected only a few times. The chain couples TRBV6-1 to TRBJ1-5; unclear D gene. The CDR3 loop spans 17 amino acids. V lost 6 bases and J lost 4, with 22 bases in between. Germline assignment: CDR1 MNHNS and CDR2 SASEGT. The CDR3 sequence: CASRPRAGPRNNQPQHF. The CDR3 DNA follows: TGTGCCAGCAGACCCCGGGCCGGGCCCCGAAATAATCAGCCCCAGCATTTT.